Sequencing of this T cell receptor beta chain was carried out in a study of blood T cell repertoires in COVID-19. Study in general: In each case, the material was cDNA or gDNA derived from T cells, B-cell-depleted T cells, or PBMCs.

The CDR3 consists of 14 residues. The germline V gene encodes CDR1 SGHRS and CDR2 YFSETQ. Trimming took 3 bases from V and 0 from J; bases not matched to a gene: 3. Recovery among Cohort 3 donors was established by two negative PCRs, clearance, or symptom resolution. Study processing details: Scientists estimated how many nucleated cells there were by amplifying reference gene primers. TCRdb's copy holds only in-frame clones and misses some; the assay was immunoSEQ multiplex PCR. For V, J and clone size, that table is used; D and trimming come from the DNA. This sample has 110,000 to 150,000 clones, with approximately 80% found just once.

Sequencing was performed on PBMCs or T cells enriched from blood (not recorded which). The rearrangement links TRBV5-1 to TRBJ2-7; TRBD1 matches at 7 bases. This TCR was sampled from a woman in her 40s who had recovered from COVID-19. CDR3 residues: CASSSTGSSYEQYF. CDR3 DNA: TGCGCCAGCAGCTCGACAGGGAGCTCCTACGAGCAGTACTTC. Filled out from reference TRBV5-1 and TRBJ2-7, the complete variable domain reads KAGVTQTPRYLIKTRGQQVTLSCSPISGHRSVSWYQQTPGQGLQFLFEYFSETQRNKGNFPGRFSGRQFSNSRSEMNVSTLELGDSALYLCASSSTGSSYEQYFGPGTRLTVT.